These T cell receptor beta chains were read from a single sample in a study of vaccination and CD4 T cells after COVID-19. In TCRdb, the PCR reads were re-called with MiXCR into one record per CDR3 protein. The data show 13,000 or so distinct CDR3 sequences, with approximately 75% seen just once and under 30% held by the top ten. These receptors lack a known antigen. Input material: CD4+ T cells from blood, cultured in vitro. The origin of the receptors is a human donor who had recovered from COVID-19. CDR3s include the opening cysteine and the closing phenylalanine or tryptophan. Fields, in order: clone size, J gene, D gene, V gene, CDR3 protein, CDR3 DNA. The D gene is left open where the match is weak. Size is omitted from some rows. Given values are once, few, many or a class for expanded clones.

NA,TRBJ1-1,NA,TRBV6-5,CASSYSMAGYTEAFF,TGTGCCAGCAGTTACTCGATGGCGGGGTACACTGAAGCTTTCTTT
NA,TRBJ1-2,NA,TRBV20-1,CSARDTGVGYTF,TGCAGTGCTAGAGATACGGGGGTTGGCTACACCTTC
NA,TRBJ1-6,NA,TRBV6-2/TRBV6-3,CASSYWGQANSPLHF,TGTGCCAGCAGTTACTGGGGCCAGGCGAATTCACCCCTCCACTTT
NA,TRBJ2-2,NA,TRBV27,CATQGQGRTGELFF,TGTGCCACCCAAGGGCAGGGGAGGACCGGGGAGCTGTTTTTT
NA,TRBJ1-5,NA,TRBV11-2,CASSSPRGPDQPQHF,TGTGCCAGCAGCTCACCCAGGGGTCCTGATCAGCCCCAGCATTTT
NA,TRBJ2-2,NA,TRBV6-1,CASSESWTNTGELFF,TGTGCCAGCAGTGAAAGCTGGACGAACACCGGGGAGCTGTTTTTT
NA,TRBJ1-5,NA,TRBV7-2,CASSRRSQGSNQPQHF,TGTGCCAGCAGTCGGAGGTCCCAGGGGAGCAATCAGCCCCAGCATTTT
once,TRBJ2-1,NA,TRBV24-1,CATSAGTSSYNEQFF,TGTGCCACCAGTGCCGGAACAAGCTCCTACAATGAGCAGTTCTTC
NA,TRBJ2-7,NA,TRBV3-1,CASSLAGAEQYF,TGTGCCAGCAGCCTGGCGGGGGCTGAGCAGTACTTC
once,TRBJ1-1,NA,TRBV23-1,CASSPGGADTEAFF,TGCGCCAGCAGTCCGGGGGGGGCCGACACTGAAGCTTTCTTT
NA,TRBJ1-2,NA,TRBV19,CASNGGDTNYGYTF,TGTGCCAGTAACGGCGGGGACACTAACTATGGCTACACCTTC
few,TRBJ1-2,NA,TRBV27,CASSPYRGAVSRPTNYGYTF,TGTGCCAGCAGCCCTTATCGGGGTGCAGTGTCACGCCCGACTAACTATGGCTACACCTTC
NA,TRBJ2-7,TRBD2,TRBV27,CASSSTERGLSYEQYF,TGTGCCAGCAGTTCCACTGAGCGGGGGCTCTCCTACGAGCAGTACTTC
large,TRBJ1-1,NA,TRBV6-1,CASSGEGRSGGEAFF,TGTGCCAGCAGTGGGGAGGGGCGAAGTGGGGGTGAAGCTTTCTTT
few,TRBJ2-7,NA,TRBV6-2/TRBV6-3,CASRDRGYEQYF,TGTGCCAGCAGGGATAGGGGGTACGAGCAGTACTTC
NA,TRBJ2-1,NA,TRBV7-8,CASSLGALSSYNEQFF,TGTGCCAGCAGCTTGGGGGCGCTAAGCTCCTACAATGAGCAGTTCTTC
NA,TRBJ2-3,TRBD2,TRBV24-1,CATSAATSGRESDTQYF,TGTGCCACCAGTGCGGCGACTAGCGGGAGAGAGTCGGATACGCAGTATTTT
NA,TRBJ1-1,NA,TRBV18,CASSPRLETEAFF,TGTGCCAGCTCACCACGGTTGGAGACTGAAGCTTTCTTT
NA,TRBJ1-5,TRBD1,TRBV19,CASGYSGTGGQPQHF,TGTGCCAGTGGCTACTCTGGGACAGGGGGGCAGCCCCAGCATTTT
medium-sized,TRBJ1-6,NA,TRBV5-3,CARSDPWGDNSPLHF,TGTGCCAGAAGCGATCCGTGGGGAGATAATTCACCCCTCCACTTT
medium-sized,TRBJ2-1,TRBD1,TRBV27,CASTGRDRGNNEQFF,TGTGCCAGCACCGGCCGGGACAGGGGGAACAATGAGCAGTTCTTC
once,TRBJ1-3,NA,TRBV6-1,CASMGQDRYTIYF,TGTGCCAGCATGGGGCAGGACAGATACACCATATATTTT
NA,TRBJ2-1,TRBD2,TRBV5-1,CASSLARTSGRAMDEQFF,TGCGCCAGCAGCTTGGCTAGGACTAGCGGGAGGGCCATGGATGAGCAGTTCTTC
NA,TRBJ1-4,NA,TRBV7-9,CASTARDGYNEKLFF,TGTGCCAGCACCGCGCGGGACGGCTACAATGAAAAACTGTTTTTT
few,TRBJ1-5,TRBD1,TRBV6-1,CASSTGGQPQHF,TGTGCCAGCAGTACAGGGGGTCAGCCCCAGCATTTT
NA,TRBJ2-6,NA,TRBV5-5,CASSFGPGSYSGANVLTF,TGTGCCAGCAGCTTCGGTCCGGGATCCTACTCTGGGGCCAACGTCCTGACTTTC
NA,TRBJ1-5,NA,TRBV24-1,CATSDPRSRAQPQHF,TGTGCCACCAGTGACCCCCGCTCGAGGGCTCAGCCCCAGCATTTT
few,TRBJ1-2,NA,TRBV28,CASSLGGYGYTF,TGTGCCAGCAGTTTAGGGGGCTATGGCTACACCTTC
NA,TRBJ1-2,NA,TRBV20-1,CSARGQGGIDGYTF,TGCAGTGCTAGAGGGCAGGGAGGAATCGATGGCTACACCTTC
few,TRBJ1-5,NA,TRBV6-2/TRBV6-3,CASTGTTGNQPQHF,TGTGCCAGCACCGGGACGACAGGCAATCAGCCCCAGCATTTT
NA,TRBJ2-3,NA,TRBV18,CASSPLGDTSTDTQYF,TGTGCCAGCTCACCACTCGGGGATACTAGCACAGATACGCAGTATTTT
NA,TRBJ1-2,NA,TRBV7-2,CASSAQGGYGYTF,TGTGCCAGCAGCGCGCAGGGTGGGTATGGCTACACCTTC
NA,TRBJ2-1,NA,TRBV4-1,CASSQDWLPRNEQFF,TGCGCCAGCAGCCAAGACTGGCTCCCGAGGAATGAGCAGTTCTTC
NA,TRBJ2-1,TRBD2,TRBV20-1,CSARYRTSGRITYNEQFF,TGCAGTGCTAGATACCGGACTAGCGGGAGGATCACCTACAATGAGCAGTTCTTC
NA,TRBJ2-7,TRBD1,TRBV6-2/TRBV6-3,CASRSTGTGVYEQYF,TGTGCCAGCAGAAGCACCGGGACAGGGGTCTACGAGCAGTACTTC
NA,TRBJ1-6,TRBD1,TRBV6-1,CASRRYDRGRGSPLHF,TGTGCCAGCAGACGCTATGACAGGGGCCGGGGGTCACCCCTCCACTTT
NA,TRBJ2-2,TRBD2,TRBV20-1,CSASGVAGKTGELFF,TGCAGTGCTAGTGGGGTAGCGGGGAAAACCGGGGAGCTGTTTTTT
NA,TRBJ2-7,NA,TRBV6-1,CASSEIWNYEQYF,TGTGCCAGCAGTGAAATTTGGAACTACGAGCAGTACTTC
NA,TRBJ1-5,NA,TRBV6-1,CASSHQGGNQPQHF,TGTGCCAGCAGTCACCAAGGGGGCAATCAGCCCCAGCATTTT
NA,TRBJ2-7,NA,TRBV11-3,CASTLRLPSSYEQYF,TGTGCCAGCACCCTGAGACTTCCTAGCTCCTACGAGCAGTACTTC
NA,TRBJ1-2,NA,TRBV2,CASSERGAGGYTF,TGTGCCAGCAGTGAACGGGGGGCAGGTGGCTACACCTTC
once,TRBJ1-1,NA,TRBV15,CATSFGNTEAFF,TGTGCCACCAGCTTCGGGAACACTGAAGCTTTCTTT
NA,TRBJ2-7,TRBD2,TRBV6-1,CASSNRLGGSTYEQYF,TGTGCCAGCAGTAATCGACTCGGGGGGTCTACCTACGAGCAGTACTTC
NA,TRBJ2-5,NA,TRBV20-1,CSARDGQGGETQYF,TGCAGTGCTAGAGATGGACAAGGAGGGGAGACCCAGTACTTC